These T cell receptor beta chains were read from a single sample in a study of Tregs in tolerant kidney transplant recipients. Repertoires were generated with immunoSEQ multiplex PCR, while TCRdb's copy carries only in-frame clones and drops some. This table holds around 50,000 clones, about 91% found once. The specimen comprised CD8+ T cells from blood (PBMCs), sampled 24 months after the transplant. These receptors came from a human patient who received a combined kidney and bone marrow transplant. These T cells may partly come from the graft donor. CDR3s leave out the opening cysteine and the closing phenylalanine or tryptophan. Rows may omit the clone size; those that give it use once, few, many or a size class.

v_call: TRBV7-2; clone_size: .; j_call: TRBJ2-7; cdr3_aa: ASSSGPSGGYEQY
v_call: TRBV5-8; clone_size: .; j_call: TRBJ2-7; cdr3_aa: ASSWGVEAYEQY
v_call: TRBV5-6; clone_size: once; j_call: TRBJ1-5; cdr3_aa: ASSFGGDYQPQH
v_call: TRBV4-2; clone_size: .; j_call: TRBJ1-2; cdr3_aa: ASSPLAKNYGYT
v_call: TRBV7-7; clone_size: .; j_call: TRBJ2-5; cdr3_aa: ASSLANSQETQY
v_call: TRBV27; clone_size: .; j_call: TRBJ2-1; cdr3_aa: ASSRQGARYNEQF
v_call: TRBV4-1; clone_size: .; j_call: TRBJ2-7; cdr3_aa: ASSPRTGAYEQY
v_call: TRBV4-2; clone_size: .; j_call: TRBJ1-1; cdr3_aa: ASSRGEGANTEAF
v_call: TRBV7-9; clone_size: .; j_call: TRBJ2-2; cdr3_aa: ASSSTAPGTGELF
v_call: TRBV9; clone_size: once; j_call: TRBJ2-2; cdr3_aa: ASSLLETDTNTGELF
v_call: TRBV11-3; clone_size: once; j_call: TRBJ2-5; cdr3_aa: ASSSRDRSIETQY
v_call: TRBV19; clone_size: .; j_call: TRBJ2-5; cdr3_aa: ASSISGAGETQY
v_call: TRBV15; clone_size: .; j_call: TRBJ1-2; cdr3_aa: ATSRAWTGGYGYT
v_call: TRBV29-1; clone_size: .; j_call: TRBJ1-2; cdr3_aa: SVEMGGEGYT
v_call: TRBV5-5; clone_size: .; j_call: TRBJ2-7; cdr3_aa: ASSLWDRVYEQY
v_call: TRBV19; clone_size: .; j_call: TRBJ2-7; cdr3_aa: ASSIDRSYEQY
v_call: TRBV15; clone_size: .; j_call: TRBJ2-1; cdr3_aa: ATSRERGGSYNEQF
v_call: TRBV15; clone_size: once; j_call: TRBJ1-1; cdr3_aa: ATSPTGGKTEAF
v_call: TRBV5-5; clone_size: few; j_call: TRBJ2-3; cdr3_aa: ASSIYSGADTQY
v_call: TRBV7-9; clone_size: .; j_call: TRBJ2-7; cdr3_aa: ASSRDSVLEQY
v_call: TRBV9; clone_size: .; j_call: TRBJ2-7; cdr3_aa: ASSVGTGTYEQY
v_call: TRBV9; clone_size: .; j_call: TRBJ2-1; cdr3_aa: ASSAPTAGSYNEQF
v_call: TRBV7-9; clone_size: .; j_call: TRBJ2-5; cdr3_aa: ASSFVRGDQETQY
v_call: TRBV25-1; clone_size: .; j_call: TRBJ1-4; cdr3_aa: ASCGGANEKLF
v_call: TRBV7-6; clone_size: once; j_call: TRBJ1-1; cdr3_aa: ASSFGTYNTEAF
v_call: TRBV5-6; clone_size: .; j_call: TRBJ2-1; cdr3_aa: ASSRQNYNEQF
v_call: TRBV9; clone_size: .; j_call: TRBJ2-1; cdr3_aa: ASSVGTGREQF
v_call: TRBV18; clone_size: .; j_call: TRBJ2-2; cdr3_aa: ASSHLAFLNTGELF
v_call: TRBV19; clone_size: .; j_call: TRBJ2-7; cdr3_aa: ASSILGGSEQY
v_call: TRBV7-2; clone_size: .; j_call: TRBJ2-7; cdr3_aa: ASSLATGLKYEQY
v_call: TRBV5-6; clone_size: once; j_call: TRBJ2-1; cdr3_aa: ASSWGTSGSSYNEQF
v_call: TRBV5-8; clone_size: .; j_call: TRBJ2-7; cdr3_aa: ASSLVWREGSAYEQY
v_call: TRBV4-1; clone_size: .; j_call: TRBJ2-7; cdr3_aa: ASSHSDRGREQY
v_call: TRBV7-8; clone_size: .; j_call: TRBJ2-1; cdr3_aa: ASSDSRGGNEQF
v_call: TRBV5-1; clone_size: once; j_call: TRBJ2-7; cdr3_aa: ASSTVDSYEQY
v_call: TRBV7-8; clone_size: few; j_call: TRBJ1-2; cdr3_aa: ASSFDRRYGYT
v_call: TRBV7-2; clone_size: once; j_call: TRBJ1-1; cdr3_aa: ASSLGGGFWYTEAF
v_call: TRBV19; clone_size: .; j_call: TRBJ2-1; cdr3_aa: ASREGVVGEQF
v_call: TRBV5-4; clone_size: .; j_call: .; cdr3_aa: ASSFGTGAAYEQY
v_call: TRBV9; clone_size: .; j_call: TRBJ2-3; cdr3_aa: ASSVGAGPLDTQY
v_call: TRBV19; clone_size: .; j_call: TRBJ2-7; cdr3_aa: ATTDLSYEQY
v_call: TRBV5-1; clone_size: .; j_call: TRBJ1-2; cdr3_aa: ASSGPRQGSDYGYT
v_call: TRBV7-9; clone_size: .; j_call: TRBJ2-5; cdr3_aa: ASSLVQETGQETQY
v_call: TRBV10-1; clone_size: .; j_call: TRBJ2-3; cdr3_aa: ASSEPQLTSTDTQY
v_call: TRBV12-1; clone_size: .; j_call: TRBJ2-1; cdr3_aa: ASSETSGRVSNYNEQF
v_call: TRBV19; clone_size: .; j_call: TRBJ1-2; cdr3_aa: ASLVSDEGAQGYT
v_call: TRBV27; clone_size: .; j_call: TRBJ2-1; cdr3_aa: ASNQGNEQF
v_call: TRBV7-9; clone_size: .; j_call: TRBJ2-7; cdr3_aa: ASSLSGDPYYEQY
v_call: TRBV30; clone_size: .; j_call: TRBJ2-5; cdr3_aa: AWSVPLAGVKTQY
v_call: TRBV19; clone_size: .; j_call: TRBJ2-3; cdr3_aa: ASSIGLAADTQY
v_call: TRBV14; clone_size: .; j_call: TRBJ2-1; cdr3_aa: ASSPLGGFGNEQF
v_call: TRBV28; clone_size: .; j_call: TRBJ2-6; cdr3_aa: ASSRGPGANVLT
v_call: TRBV7-9; clone_size: .; j_call: TRBJ2-5; cdr3_aa: ASSDRAPATQY
v_call: TRBV10-3; clone_size: .; j_call: TRBJ2-1; cdr3_aa: AISEGGGAKEQF
v_call: TRBV19; clone_size: large; j_call: TRBJ1-1; cdr3_aa: ASSIGHTEAF